This TCR beta chain originates from a study of blood T cells in healthy people across ages. Donors ranged from about 6 to 95 years old and were healthy Caucasians in Russia. A J-beta primer mix and a sample-barcoded 5' primer were used in a second PCR of roughly 6 to 11 cycles. TCRdb independently ran MiXCR on the 5' RACE reads; one entry per CDR3 protein. The profile shows fewer than 900,000 distinct CDR3 sequences, about 37% of them singletons. CDR3 size: 15 residues. Looked up from germline, CDR1 is DFQATT and CDR2 is SNEGSKA (reference sequence). Between the trimmed V and J ends, which lost 6 bases and 3 bases, there was a span of 20 bases.

The V call is TRBV20-1, the J call TRBJ1-2, with D possibly TRBD1 on 6 matching bases. Input material: blood. The source of this sequence is a man younger than 30 in good health. The CDR3 here is CSASRASAGDYGYTF. The CDR3 nucleotides are TGCAGTGCCAGTAGAGCCTCGGCAGGGGACTATGGCTACACCTTC.